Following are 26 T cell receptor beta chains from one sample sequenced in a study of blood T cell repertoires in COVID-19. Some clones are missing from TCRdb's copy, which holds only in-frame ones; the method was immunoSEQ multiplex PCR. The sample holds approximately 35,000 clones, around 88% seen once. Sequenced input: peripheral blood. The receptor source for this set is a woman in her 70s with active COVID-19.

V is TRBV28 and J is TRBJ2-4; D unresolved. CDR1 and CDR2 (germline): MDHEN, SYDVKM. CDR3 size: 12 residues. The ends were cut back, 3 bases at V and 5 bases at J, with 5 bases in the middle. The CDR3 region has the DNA TGTGCCAGCAGTTTGGGCGAAAACATTCAGTACTTC. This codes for CASSLGENIQYF.

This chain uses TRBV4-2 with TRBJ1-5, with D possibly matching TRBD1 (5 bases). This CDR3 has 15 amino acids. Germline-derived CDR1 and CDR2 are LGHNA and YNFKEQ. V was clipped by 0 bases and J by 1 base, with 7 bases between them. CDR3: CASSQEGQSNQPQHF. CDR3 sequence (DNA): TGTGCCAGCAGCCAAGAAGGACAAAGCAATCAGCCCCAGCATTTT.

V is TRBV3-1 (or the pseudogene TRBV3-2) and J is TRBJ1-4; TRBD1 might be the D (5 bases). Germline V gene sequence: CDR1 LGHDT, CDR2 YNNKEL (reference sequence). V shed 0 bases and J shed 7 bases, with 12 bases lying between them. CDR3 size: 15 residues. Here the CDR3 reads CASSQDSGVSEKLFF. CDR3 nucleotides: TGTGCCAGCAGCCAAGATTCGGGGGTCAGTGAAAAACTGTTTTTT.

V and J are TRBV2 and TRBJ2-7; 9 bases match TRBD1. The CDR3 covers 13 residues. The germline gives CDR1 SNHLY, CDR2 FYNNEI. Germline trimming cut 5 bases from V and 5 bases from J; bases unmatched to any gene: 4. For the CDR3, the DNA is TGTGCCAGCAGTCCTACAGGGGGCCACGAGCAGTACTTC. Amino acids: CASSPTGGHEQYF. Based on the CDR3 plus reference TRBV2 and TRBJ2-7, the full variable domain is EPEVTQTPSHQVTQMGQEVILRCVPISNHLYFYWYRQILGQKVEFLVSFYNNEISEKSEIFDDQFSVERPDGSNFTLKIRSTKLEDSAMYFCASSPTGGHEQYFGPGTRLTVT.

The CDR3, as DNA: TGTGCCAGCAGTCCGCTAGGGGTCGGATATAGCAATCAGCCCCAGCATTTT. Amino acids: CASSPLGVGYSNQPQHF. The chain is built from TRBV28 and TRBJ1-5; D is possibly TRBD1 (5 bases). The V end was cut by 5 bases, the J end by 0 bases, with 17 bases between. CDR3 size: 17 residues. Germline V gene lookup returns CDR1 MDHEN and CDR2 SYDVKM.

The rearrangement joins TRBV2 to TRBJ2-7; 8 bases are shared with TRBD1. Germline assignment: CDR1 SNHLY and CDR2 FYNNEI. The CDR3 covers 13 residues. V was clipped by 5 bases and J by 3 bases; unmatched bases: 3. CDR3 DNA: TGTGCCAGCAGTATGGGGACAGGCTACGAGCAGTACTTC. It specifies CASSMGTGYEQYF.

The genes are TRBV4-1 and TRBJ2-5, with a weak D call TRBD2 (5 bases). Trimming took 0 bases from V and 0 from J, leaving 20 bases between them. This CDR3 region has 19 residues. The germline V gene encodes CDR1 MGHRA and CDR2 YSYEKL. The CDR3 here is CASSQDPPLRGAYQETQYF. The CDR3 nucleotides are TGCGCCAGCAGCCAAGATCCACCCCTCCGGGGAGCGTACCAAGAGACCCAGTACTTC.

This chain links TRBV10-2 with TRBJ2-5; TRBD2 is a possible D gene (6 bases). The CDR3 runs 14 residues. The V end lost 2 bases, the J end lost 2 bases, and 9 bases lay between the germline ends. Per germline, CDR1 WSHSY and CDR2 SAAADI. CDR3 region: CASSEPGEQETQYF. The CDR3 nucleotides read TGCGCCAGCAGTGAGCCGGGGGAGCAAGAGACCCAGTACTTC.

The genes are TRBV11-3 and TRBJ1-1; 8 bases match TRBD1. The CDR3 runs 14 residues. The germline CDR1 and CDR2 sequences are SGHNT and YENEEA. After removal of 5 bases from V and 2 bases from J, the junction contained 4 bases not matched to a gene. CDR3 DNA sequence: TGTGCCAGCAGCCGGACAGGGCTAAACACTGAAGCTTTCTTT. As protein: CASSRTGLNTEAFF.

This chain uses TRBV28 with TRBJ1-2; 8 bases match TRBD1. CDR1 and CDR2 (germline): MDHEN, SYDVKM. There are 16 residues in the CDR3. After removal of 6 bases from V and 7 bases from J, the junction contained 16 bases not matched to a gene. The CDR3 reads CASSIPGTGTPRGYTF. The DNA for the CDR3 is TGTGCCAGCAGCATCCCCGGGACAGGCACCCCTCGTGGCTACACCTTC.

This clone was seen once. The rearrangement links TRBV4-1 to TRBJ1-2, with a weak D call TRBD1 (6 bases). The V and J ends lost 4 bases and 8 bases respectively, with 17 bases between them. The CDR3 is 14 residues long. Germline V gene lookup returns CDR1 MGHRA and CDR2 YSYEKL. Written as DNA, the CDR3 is TGCGCCAGCAGCCCTCTACAGGGTTTAGGGGGCTACACCTTC. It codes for CASSPLQGLGGYTF.

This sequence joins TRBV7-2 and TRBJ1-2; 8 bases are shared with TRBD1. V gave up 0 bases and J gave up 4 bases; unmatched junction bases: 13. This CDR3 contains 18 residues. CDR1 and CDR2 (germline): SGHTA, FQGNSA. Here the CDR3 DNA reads TGTGCCAGCAGCTTAGCAGGTCAGGGGGCACCACCAAGCTATGGCTACACCTTC. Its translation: CASSLAGQGAPPSYGYTF.

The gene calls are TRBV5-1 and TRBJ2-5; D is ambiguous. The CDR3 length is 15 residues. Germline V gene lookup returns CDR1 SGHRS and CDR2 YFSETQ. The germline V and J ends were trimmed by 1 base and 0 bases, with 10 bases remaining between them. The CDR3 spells CASSLTGTDQETQYF. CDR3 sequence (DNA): TGCGCCAGCAGCTTGACGGGTACGGACCAAGAGACCCAGTACTTC.

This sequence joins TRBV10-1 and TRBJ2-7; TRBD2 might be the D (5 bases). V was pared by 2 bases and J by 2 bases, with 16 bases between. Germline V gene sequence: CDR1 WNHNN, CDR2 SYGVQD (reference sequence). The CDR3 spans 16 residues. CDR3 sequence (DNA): TGCGCCAGCAGTGAGGCCGCGGACTCCCTAACCTACGAGCAGTACTTC. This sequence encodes CASSEAADSLTYEQYF.

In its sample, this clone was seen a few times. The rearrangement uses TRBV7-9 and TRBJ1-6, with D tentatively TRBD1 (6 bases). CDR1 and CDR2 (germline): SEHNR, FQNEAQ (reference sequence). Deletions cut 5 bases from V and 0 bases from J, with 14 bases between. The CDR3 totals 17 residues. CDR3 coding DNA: TGTGCCAGCAGCAACGACAGGCCGACCTCCTATAATTCACCCCTCCACTTT. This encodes CASSNDRPTSYNSPLHF.

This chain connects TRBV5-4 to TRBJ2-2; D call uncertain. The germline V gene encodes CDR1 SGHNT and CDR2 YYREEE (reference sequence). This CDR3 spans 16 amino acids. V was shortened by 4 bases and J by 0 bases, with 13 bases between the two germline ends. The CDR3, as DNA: TGTGCCAGCAGCCCCCCCGAGAGTTCGAACACCGGGGAGCTGTTTTTT. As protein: CASSPPESSNTGELFF.

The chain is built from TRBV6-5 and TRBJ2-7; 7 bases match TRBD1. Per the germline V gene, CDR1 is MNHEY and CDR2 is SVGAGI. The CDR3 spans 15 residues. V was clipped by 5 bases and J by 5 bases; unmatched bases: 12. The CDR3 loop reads CASSTTGDKGNEQYF. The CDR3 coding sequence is TGTGCCAGCAGTACCACAGGGGATAAGGGAAACGAGCAGTACTTC.

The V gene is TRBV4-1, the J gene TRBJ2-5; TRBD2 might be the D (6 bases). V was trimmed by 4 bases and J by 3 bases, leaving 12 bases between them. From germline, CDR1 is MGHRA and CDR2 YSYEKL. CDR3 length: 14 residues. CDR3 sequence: CASSLYGGEETQYF. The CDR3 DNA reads TGCGCCAGCAGCCTCTACGGCGGGGAAGAGACCCAGTACTTC.

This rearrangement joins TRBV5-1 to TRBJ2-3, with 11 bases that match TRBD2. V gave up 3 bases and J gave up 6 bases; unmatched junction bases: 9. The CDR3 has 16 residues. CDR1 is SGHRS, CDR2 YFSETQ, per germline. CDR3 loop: CASSSGLAANRDTQYF. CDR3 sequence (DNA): TGCGCCAGCAGCTCGGGACTAGCGGCCAACCGGGATACGCAGTATTTT. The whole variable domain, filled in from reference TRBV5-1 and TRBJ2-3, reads KAGVTQTPRYLIKTRGQQVTLSCSPISGHRSVSWYQQTPGQGLQFLFEYFSETQRNKGNFPGRFSGRQFSNSRSEMNVSTLELGDSALYLCASSSGLAANRDTQYFGPGTRLTVL.

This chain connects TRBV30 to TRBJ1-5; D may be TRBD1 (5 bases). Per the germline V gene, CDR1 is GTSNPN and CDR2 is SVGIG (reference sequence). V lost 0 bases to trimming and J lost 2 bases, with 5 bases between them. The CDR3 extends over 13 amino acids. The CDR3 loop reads CAWSVQGNQPQHF. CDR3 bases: TGTGCCTGGAGTGTACAGGGCAATCAGCCCCAGCATTTT.

In nucleotides, the CDR3 is TGCGCCAGCAGCCCTCCGCGGGGGAACACAGATACGCAGTATTTT. Its translation is CASSPPRGNTDTQYF. The rearrangement links TRBV5-1 to TRBJ2-3; 7 bases match TRBD2. V lost 4 bases, J lost 2 bases, and 7 bases stayed unmatched. The CDR3 runs to 15 residues. Germline V gene sequence: CDR1 SGHRS, CDR2 YFSETQ.

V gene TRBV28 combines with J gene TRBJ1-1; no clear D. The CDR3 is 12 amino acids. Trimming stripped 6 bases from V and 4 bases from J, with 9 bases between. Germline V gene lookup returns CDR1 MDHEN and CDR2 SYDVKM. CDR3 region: CASRWQATEAFF. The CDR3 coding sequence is TGTGCCAGCAGGTGGCAGGCCACTGAAGCTTTCTTT. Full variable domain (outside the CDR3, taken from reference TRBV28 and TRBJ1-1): DVKVTQSSRYLVKRTGEKVFLECVQDMDHENMFWYRQDPGLGLRLIYFSYDVKMKEKGDIPEGYSVSREKKERFSLILESASTNQTSMYLCASRWQATEAFFGQGTRLTVV.

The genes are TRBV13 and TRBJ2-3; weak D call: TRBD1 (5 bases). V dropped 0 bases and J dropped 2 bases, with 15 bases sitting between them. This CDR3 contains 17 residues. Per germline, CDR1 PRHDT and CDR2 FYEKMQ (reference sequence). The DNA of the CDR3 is TGTGCCAGCAGCTTAGGTGGACACGGTCATTTCACAGATACGCAGTATTTT. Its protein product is CASSLGGHGHFTDTQYF.

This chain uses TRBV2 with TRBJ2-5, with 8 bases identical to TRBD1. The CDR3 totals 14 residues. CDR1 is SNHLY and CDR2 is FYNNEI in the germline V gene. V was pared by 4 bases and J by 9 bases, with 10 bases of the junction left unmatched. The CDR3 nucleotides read TGTGCCAGCAGTGCCCGGACAGGGAGTGCGGCCCAGTACTTC. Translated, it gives CASSARTGSAAQYF.

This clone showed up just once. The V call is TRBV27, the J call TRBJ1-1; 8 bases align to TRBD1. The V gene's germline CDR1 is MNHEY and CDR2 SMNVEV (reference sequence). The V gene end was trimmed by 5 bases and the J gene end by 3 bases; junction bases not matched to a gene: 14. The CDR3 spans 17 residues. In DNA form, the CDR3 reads TGTGCCAGCAGTACTACCACGGACAGGGTGGCCTACACTGAAGCTTTCTTT. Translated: CASSTTTDRVAYTEAFF.

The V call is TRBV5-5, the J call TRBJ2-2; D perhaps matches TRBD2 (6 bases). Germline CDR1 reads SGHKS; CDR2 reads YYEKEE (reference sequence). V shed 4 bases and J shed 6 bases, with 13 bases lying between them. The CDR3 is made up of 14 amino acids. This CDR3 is CASSQTPSAGELFF. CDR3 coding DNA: TGTGCCAGCAGCCAAACCCCTAGCGCCGGGGAGCTGTTTTTT.